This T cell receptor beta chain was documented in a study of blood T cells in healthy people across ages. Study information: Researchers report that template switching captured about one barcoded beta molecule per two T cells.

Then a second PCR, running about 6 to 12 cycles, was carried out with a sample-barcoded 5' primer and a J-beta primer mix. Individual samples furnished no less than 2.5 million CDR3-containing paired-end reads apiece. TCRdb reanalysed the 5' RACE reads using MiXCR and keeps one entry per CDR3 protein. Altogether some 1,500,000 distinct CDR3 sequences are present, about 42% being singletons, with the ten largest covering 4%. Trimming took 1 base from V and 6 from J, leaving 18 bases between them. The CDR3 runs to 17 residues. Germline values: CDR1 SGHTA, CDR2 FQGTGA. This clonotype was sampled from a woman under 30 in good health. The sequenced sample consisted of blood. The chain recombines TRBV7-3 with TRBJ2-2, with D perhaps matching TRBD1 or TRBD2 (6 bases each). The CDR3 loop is CASSLNPGAREPGELFF. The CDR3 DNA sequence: TGTGCCAGCAGCTTAAATCCGGGGGCCCGTGAGCCCGGGGAGCTGTTTTTT.